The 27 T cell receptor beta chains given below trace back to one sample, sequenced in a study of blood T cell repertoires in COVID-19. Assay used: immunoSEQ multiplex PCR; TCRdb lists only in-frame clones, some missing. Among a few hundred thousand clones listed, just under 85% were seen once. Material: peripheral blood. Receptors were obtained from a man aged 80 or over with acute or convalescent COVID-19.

The CDR3: CASRPPSQPQHF. CDR3 bases: TGTGCCAGCAGGCCCCCTAGTCAGCCCCAGCATTTT. The chain links TRBV28 to TRBJ1-5; no definite D call. The CDR3 spans 12 residues. V was clipped by 6 bases and J by 6 bases, with 9 bases between them. CDR1 and CDR2 from the germline V gene are MDHEN and SYDVKM.

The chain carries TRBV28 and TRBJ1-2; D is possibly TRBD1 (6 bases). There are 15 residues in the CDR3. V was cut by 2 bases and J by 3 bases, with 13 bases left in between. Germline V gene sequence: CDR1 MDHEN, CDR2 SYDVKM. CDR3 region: CASSLIGGRDYGYTF. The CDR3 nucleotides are TGTGCCAGCAGTTTAATCGGGGGGCGCGACTATGGCTACACCTTC.

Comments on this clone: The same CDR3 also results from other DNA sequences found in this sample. The CDR3 loop is CASSLGGPDTQYF. The CDR3 DNA reads TGTGCCAGCAGCTTAGGGGGGCCAGATACGCAGTATTTT. The V and J genes are TRBV11-3 and TRBJ2-3, with D tentatively TRBD1 (6 bases). The CDR3 is 13 amino acids. Per germline, CDR1 SGHNT and CDR2 YENEEA. Trimming took 1 base from V and 4 from J, leaving 6 bases between them. Looking up the rest from reference TRBV11-3 and TRBJ2-3 gives the full variable domain: EAGVVQSPRYKIIEKKQPVAFWCNPISGHNTLYWYLQNLGQGPELLIRYENEEAVDDSQLPKDRFSAERLKGVDSTLKIQPAELGDSAVYLCASSLGGPDTQYFGPGTRLTVL.

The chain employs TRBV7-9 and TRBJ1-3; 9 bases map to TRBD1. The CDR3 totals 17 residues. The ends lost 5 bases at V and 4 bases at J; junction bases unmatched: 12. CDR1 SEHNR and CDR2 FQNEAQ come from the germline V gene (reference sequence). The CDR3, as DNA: TGTGCCAGCAGCCCACGCCCCAACAGGGGGCCAGGAAACACCATATATTTT. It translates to CASSPRPNRGPGNTIYF.

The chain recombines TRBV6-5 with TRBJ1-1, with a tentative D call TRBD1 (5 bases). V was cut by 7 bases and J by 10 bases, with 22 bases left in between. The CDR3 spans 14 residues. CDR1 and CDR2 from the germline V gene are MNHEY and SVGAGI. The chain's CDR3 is CASNPGGGNWVAFF. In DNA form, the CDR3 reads TGTGCCAGCAACCCGGGCGGGGGTAATTGGGTAGCTTTCTTT.

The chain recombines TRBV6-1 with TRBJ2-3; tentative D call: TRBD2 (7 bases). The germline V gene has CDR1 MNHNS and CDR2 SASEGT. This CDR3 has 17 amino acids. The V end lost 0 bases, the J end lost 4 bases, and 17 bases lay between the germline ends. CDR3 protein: CASSEARDYRVPDTQYF. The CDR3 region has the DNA TGTGCCAGCAGTGAAGCCAGGGACTACAGGGTACCAGATACGCAGTATTTT.

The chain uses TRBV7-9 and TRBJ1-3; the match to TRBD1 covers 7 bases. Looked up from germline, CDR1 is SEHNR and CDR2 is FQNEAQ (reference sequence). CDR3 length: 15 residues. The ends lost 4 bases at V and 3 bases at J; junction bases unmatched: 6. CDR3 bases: TGTGCCAGCAGCTCCGACAGGGTTGGTGGAAACACCATATATTTT. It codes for CASSSDRVGGNTIYF. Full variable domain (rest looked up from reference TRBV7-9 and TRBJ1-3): DTGVSQNPRHKITKRGQNVTFRCDPISEHNRLYWYRQTLGQGPEFLTYFQNEAQLEKSRLLSDRFSAERPKGSFSTLEIQRTEQGDSAMYLCASSSDRVGGNTIYFGEGSWLTVV.

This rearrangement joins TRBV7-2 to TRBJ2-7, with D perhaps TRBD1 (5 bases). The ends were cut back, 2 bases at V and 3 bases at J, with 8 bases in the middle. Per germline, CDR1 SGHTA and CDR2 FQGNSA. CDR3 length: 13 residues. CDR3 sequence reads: CASSLNQGYEQYF. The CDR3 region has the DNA TGTGCCAGCAGCTTAAATCAGGGCTACGAGCAGTACTTC.

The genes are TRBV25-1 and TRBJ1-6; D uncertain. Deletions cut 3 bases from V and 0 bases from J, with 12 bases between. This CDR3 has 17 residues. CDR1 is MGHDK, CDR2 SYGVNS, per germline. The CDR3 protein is CASSDLRESSYNSPLHF. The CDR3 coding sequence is TGTGCCAGCAGTGATCTTCGGGAAAGCTCCTATAATTCACCCCTCCACTTT.

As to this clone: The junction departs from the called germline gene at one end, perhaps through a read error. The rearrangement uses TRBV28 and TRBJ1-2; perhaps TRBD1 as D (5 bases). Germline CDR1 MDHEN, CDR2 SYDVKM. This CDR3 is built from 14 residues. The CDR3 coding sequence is TGTGCCAGCAGTTTAACACAGGCGACGTATGGCTATACCTTC. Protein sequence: CASSLTQATYGYTF.

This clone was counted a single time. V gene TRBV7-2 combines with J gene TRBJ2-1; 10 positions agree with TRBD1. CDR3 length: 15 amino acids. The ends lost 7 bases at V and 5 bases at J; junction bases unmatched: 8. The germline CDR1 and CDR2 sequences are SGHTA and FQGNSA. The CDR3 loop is CASIPGQGFHNEQFF. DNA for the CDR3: TGTGCCAGCATCCCGGGACAGGGGTTCCACAATGAGCAGTTCTTC.

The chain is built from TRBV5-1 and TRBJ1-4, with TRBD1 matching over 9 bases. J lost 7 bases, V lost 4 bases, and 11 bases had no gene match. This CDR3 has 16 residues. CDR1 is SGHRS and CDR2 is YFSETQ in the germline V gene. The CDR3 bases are TGCGCCAGCAGCACCGGACAGGGGCCTTCCATTGAAAAACTGTTTTTT. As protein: CASSTGQGPSIEKLFF.

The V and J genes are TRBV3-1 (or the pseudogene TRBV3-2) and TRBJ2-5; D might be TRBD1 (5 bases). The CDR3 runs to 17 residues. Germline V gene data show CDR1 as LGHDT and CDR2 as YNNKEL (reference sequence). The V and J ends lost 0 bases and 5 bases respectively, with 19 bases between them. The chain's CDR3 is CASSQERGAGLMETQYF. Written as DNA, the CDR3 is TGTGCCAGCAGCCAAGAGCGCGGAGCAGGGCTTATGGAGACCCAGTACTTC.

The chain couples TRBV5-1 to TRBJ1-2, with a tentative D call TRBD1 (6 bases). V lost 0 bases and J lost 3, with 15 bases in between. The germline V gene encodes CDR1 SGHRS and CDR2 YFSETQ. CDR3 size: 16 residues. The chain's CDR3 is CASSLVPGGHDYGYTF. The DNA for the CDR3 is TGCGCCAGCAGCTTGGTACCCGGGGGGCACGACTATGGCTACACCTTC.

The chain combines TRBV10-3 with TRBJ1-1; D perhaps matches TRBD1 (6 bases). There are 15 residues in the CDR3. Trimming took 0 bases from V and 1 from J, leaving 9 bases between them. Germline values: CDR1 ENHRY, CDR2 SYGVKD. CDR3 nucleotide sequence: TGTGCCATCAGTGAGTCGGGGGGGCCGAACACTGAAGCTTTCTTT. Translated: CAISESGGPNTEAFF.

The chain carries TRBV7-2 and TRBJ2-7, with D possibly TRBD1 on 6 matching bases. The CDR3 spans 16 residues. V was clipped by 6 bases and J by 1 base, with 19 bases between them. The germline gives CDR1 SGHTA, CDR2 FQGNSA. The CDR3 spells CASRPTGTTLSYEQYF. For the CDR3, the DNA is TGTGCCAGCAGGCCTACCGGGACAACTCTTTCCTACGAGCAGTACTTC.

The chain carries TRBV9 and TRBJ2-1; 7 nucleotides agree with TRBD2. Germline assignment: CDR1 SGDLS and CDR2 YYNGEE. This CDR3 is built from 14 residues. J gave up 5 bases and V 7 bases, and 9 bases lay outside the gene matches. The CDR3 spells CASRSSGPHNEQFF. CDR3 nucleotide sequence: TGTGCCAGCCGATCTAGCGGACCCCACAATGAGCAGTTCTTC.

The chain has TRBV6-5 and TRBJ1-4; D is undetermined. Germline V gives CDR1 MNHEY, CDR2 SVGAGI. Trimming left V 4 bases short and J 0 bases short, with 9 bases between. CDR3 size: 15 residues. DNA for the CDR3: TGTGCCAGCAGTTCCCTGTTTCCAACTAATGAAAAACTGTTTTTT. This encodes CASSSLFPTNEKLFF.

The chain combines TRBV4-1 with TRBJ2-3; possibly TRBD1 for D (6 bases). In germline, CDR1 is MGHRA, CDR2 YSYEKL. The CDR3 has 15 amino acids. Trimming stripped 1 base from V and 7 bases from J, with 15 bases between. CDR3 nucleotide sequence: TGCGCCAGCAGCCAAGGTGGACAGCTAACTAATACGCAGTATTTT. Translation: CASSQGGQLTNTQYF.

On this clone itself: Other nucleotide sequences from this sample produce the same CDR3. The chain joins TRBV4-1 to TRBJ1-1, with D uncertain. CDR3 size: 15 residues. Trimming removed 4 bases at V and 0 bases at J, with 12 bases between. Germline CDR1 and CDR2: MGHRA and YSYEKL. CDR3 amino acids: CASSPSGGLNTEAFF. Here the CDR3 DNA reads TGCGCCAGCAGCCCCTCAGGAGGTTTGAACACTGAAGCTTTCTTT.

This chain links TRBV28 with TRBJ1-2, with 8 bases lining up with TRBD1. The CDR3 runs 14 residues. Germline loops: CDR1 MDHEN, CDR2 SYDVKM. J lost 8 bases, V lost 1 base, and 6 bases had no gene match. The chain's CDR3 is CASSLSRDRSGYTF. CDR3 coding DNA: TGTGCCAGCAGTTTATCCCGGGACAGGTCCGGCTACACCTTC.

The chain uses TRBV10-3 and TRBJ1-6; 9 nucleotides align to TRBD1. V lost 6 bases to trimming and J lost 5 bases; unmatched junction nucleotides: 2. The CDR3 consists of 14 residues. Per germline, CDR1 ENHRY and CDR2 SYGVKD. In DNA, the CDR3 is TGTGCCATCAGGGGGACAGGGAATAATTCACCCCTCCACTTT. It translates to CAIRGTGNNSPLHF.

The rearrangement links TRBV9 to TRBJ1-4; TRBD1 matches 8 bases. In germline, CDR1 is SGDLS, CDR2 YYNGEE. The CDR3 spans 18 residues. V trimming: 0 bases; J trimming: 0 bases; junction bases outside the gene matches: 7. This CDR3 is CASSVGGTGAATNEKLFF. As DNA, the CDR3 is TGTGCCAGCAGCGTAGGAGGGACAGGAGCCGCAACTAATGAAAAACTGTTTTTT.

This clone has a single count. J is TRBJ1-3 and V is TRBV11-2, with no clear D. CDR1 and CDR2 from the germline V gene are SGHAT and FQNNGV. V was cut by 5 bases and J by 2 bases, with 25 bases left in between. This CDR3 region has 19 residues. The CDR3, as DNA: TGTGCCAGCAGCCGGGGTAGTTCACGGGCAGGCTTCGCTGGAAACACCATATATTTT. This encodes CASSRGSSRAGFAGNTIYF. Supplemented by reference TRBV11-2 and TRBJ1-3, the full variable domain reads EAGVAQSPRYKIIEKRQSVAFWCNPISGHATLYWYQQILGQGPKLLIQFQNNGVVDDSQLPKDRFSAERLKGVDSTLKIQPAKLEDSAVYLCASSRGSSRAGFAGNTIYFGEGSWLTVV.

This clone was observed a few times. This CDR3 is CASSRPMAGANYGYTF. DNA of the CDR3: TGCGCCAGCAGCCGACCGATGGCTGGAGCTAACTATGGCTACACCTTC. This rearrangement joins TRBV4-1 to TRBJ1-2; no clear D gene. Trimming shortened V by 4 bases and J by 0 bases, and 15 bases separated the two germline ends. This CDR3 is built from 16 residues. From germline, CDR1 is MGHRA and CDR2 YSYEKL.

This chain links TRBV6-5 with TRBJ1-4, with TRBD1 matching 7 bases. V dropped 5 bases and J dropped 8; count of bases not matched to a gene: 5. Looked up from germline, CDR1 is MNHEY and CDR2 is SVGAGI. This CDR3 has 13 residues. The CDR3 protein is CASSTHRGEKLFF. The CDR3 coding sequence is TGTGCCAGCAGTACACACAGGGGCGAAAAACTGTTTTTT.

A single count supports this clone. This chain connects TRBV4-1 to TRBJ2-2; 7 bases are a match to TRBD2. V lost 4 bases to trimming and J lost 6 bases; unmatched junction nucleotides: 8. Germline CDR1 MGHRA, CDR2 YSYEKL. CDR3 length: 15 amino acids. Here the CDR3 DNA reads TGCGCCAGCAGCCTAGGACTAGTAGCACCCGGGGAGCTGTTTTTT. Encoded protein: CASSLGLVAPGELFF.